This is a list of T cell receptor beta chains from one sample in a study of PD-1 blockade in classical Hodgkin lymphoma. This table comes from immunoSEQ multiplex PCR, and its TCRdb copy is limited to in-frame clones, with some not included. Among about 27,000 clones listed, less than 80% were seen once. The specimen was peripheral blood mononuclear cells (PBMCs), collected before the second cycle of nivolumab. Receptors were obtained from a human donor with classical Hodgkin lymphoma. Both conserved end residues are part of each CDR3. Each record gives: clone size, V gene, J gene, D gene, CDR3 protein, CDR3 DNA. D genes are given only for firm matches. Some rows mark clone size as missing; the rest say once, few, many or name a class of expanded clone.

clone size: -; V gene: TRBV7-8; J gene: TRBJ1-6; D gene: -; CDR3 protein: CASSLVRAGDSPLHF; CDR3 DNA: TGTGCCAGCAGCTTGGTCAGGGCCGGGGATTCACCCCTCCACTTT
clone size: -; V gene: TRBV7-9; J gene: TRBJ1-1; D gene: -; CDR3 protein: CASSQEAGGAFF; CDR3 DNA: TGTGCCAGCAGCCAGGAGGCGGGTGGAGCTTTCTTT
clone size: -; V gene: TRBV9; J gene: TRBJ2-7; D gene: -; CDR3 protein: CASSAGEQPLYEQYF; CDR3 DNA: TGTGCCAGCAGCGCGGGGGAACAGCCTCTCTACGAGCAGTACTTC
clone size: -; V gene: TRBV6-6; J gene: TRBJ1-4; D gene: TRBD1; CDR3 protein: CASSYRRQGGMEKLFF; CDR3 DNA: TGTGCCAGCAGTTACCGGAGACAGGGGGGGATGGAAAAACTGTTTTTT
clone size: -; V gene: TRBV7-9; J gene: TRBJ1-1; D gene: -; CDR3 protein: CASSFQEEAFF; CDR3 DNA: TGTGCCAGCAGCTTTCAGGAGGAAGCTTTCTTT
clone size: -; V gene: TRBV6-1; J gene: TRBJ1-2; D gene: TRBD1; CDR3 protein: CASSEAAGTGFGYTF; CDR3 DNA: TGTGCCAGCAGTGAAGCGGCCGGGACAGGATTTGGCTACACCTTC
clone size: once; V gene: TRBV7-2; J gene: TRBJ1-1; D gene: -; CDR3 protein: CASSPTPFNTEAFF; CDR3 DNA: TGTGCCAGCAGCCCTACCCCATTTAACACTGAAGCTTTCTTT
clone size: -; V gene: TRBV18; J gene: TRBJ2-5; D gene: -; CDR3 protein: CASSPWGQEDQYF; CDR3 DNA: TGTGCCAGCTCCCCATGGGGGCAAGAGGACCAGTACTTC
clone size: -; V gene: TRBV5-1; J gene: TRBJ1-1; D gene: -; CDR3 protein: CASSLGAQGNTEAFF; CDR3 DNA: TGCGCCAGCAGCTTGGGGGCTCAGGGGAACACTGAAGCTTTCTTT
clone size: -; V gene: TRBV4-1; J gene: TRBJ1-2; D gene: -; CDR3 protein: CASSQASDRYSNYGYTF; CDR3 DNA: TGCGCCAGCAGCCAAGCTTCGGACCGCTACTCTAACTATGGCTACACCTTC
clone size: -; V gene: TRBV6-1; J gene: TRBJ1-2; D gene: -; CDR3 protein: CASSEPTRGGASYGYTF; CDR3 DNA: TGTGCCAGCAGTGAACCCACCCGAGGGGGGGCCTCCTATGGCTACACCTTC
clone size: -; V gene: TRBV7-2; J gene: TRBJ2-7; D gene: TRBD2; CDR3 protein: CASSPRLAGGDEQYF; CDR3 DNA: TGTGCCAGCAGCCCTAGACTAGCGGGGGGAGATGAGCAGTACTTC
clone size: -; V gene: TRBV7-2; J gene: TRBJ2-3; D gene: TRBD1; CDR3 protein: CASSLFQGAGDTQYF; CDR3 DNA: TGTGCCAGCAGCTTATTCCAGGGGGCCGGGGATACGCAGTATTTT
clone size: -; V gene: TRBV18; J gene: TRBJ1-6; D gene: -; CDR3 protein: CASSETASSYNSPLHF; CDR3 DNA: TGTGCCAGCTCAGAGACAGCGAGCTCCTATAATTCACCCCTCCACTTT